One TCR beta chain is described in this entry. The CDR3 is 14 residues long. Losses at the gene ends were 3 bases for V and 9 bases for J; bases not matched to a gene: 7. CDR1 SGHRS and CDR2 YFSETQ come from the germline V gene. The data derive from a study of blood T cell repertoires in COVID-19. Study in general: Acute and convalescent COVID-19 specimens originated in the United States, Italy and Spain. Sources were T cells, B-cell-depleted T cells, or PBMCs; the material itself was cDNA or gDNA.

In the authors' workflow: By means of reference gene primer amplification, nucleated cell counts were estimated. The repertoire was sequenced with immunoSEQ multiplex PCR; TCRdb's copy has only in-frame clones and lacks some. V and J calls and clone size are as listed in that table; D and trimming were resolved from the DNA. Found here are roughly 250,000 clones, 80% to 90% of them singletons; the top ten hold around 0.89%. The rearrangement joins TRBV5-1 to TRBJ2-2; 8 bases match TRBD1. The material sequenced was peripheral blood. The source is a man aged 40-49 years with acute or convalescent COVID-19. For the CDR3, the DNA is TGCGCCAGCAGCTATGGACAGGGCGCTAGGGAGCTGTTTTTT. Amino acids: CASSYGQGARELFF.